This TCR beta chain stems from a study of blood T cell repertoires in COVID-19 (dated by TCRdb to the early 2020s). Concerning the study at large: Collaborator samples came from the United States, Italy and Spain and covered acute and convalescent phases of COVID-19. The material from the prospective study consisted of cDNA or gDNA derived from T cells, B-cell-depleted T cells, or PBMCs. Subjects who had been exposed to COVID-19, were actively infected with it, or had recovered from it provided the deeply sampled blood TCRbeta repertoires that made up the dataset. A freely available public database, intended as a resource for researchers studying the immune response to SARS-CoV-2, is where the repertoires were released. Samples were obtained from the ongoing ImmuneRACE study (first 160 participants) and from approximately 1,200 subjects provided by 6 global collaborators. Nearly every sample came with metadata listing a de-identified subject ID, COVID-19 status, age in years and sex. HLA class I and class II types, where available, came from metadata supplied by the sample provider rather than from assay-based typing. Overall results and qualifications from the work: The quantity of clinical and demographic metadata differed by source and by participant and was supplied without curation.

The immunoSEQ Assay, a bias-controlled multiplex PCR, was used to amplify TCRbeta CDR3 regions from genomic DNA. The study's processing was this. Nucleated cell counts per sample were estimated from amplification of reference gene primers within the assay. To quantify the absolute abundance of each unique TCRbeta CDR3 rearrangement, sequence reads were collapsed and filtered. For each sample, productive Simpson clonality was calculated as the square root of Simpson's diversity index over productive rearrangements. Entries here come from immuneACCESS through TCRdb and include only in-frame sequences with V and J called. Some clones fail to appear in such tables; in the studies checked, an unresolved V gene covers under half of the shortfall, and the cause of the remainder is unknown. V and J calls plus clone size are reproduced from that table; the DNA served to infer D and trimming. Here the sample has 150,000 or so clones; about four fifths occur a single time. Approximately 12% of the sample is held by the ten biggest clonotypes.

Comments on this clone: Its antigen is not yet known. Per-base quality was not reported, and no clone a single base away is much larger than it.

Participants in the prospective study were aged 18 to 89 years, lived in some 24 United States geographic areas, and enrolled through a virtual design. In the prospective study, participants were assigned to cohorts based on the clinical history participants reported in a screening survey and a study questionnaire. For ImmuneRACE Cohort 3, a participant was defined as recovered based on two consecutive negative NP/OP PCR tests, clearance by a healthcare professional, or resolution of symptoms. Mobile phlebotomists in the prospective study collected whole blood, serum and a nasopharyngeal or oropharyngeal swab from every participant. Additional blood draws and questionnaires over an approximately two-month period could optionally be provided by prospective study participants. Blood samples from the prospective study were shipped frozen or at room temperature prior to DNA extraction. Sequences were obtained from PBMCs or T cells enriched from blood (not recorded which). This receptor was identified in a man aged 45 to 65 who had recovered from COVID-19.

The DNA sequence is as follows: TGTGCCAGCAGTGAATTAGCGGGGAGTAGCACAGATACGCAGTATTTT. It translates as CASSELAGSSTDTQYF. The chain is encoded by TRBV6-1 joined to TRBJ2-3; TRBD2 matches 8 bases in the middle. Spanning cysteine to phenylalanine, the CDR3 consists of 16 amino acids. Solely the CDR3 DNA is kept, with 48 bases framed from the first base. V is trimmed back by 2 bases and J by 0 bases, and the junction contains 4 bases that no gene match accounts for. CDR1 and CDR2 are read off the germline V gene as MNHNS and SASEGT.